Listed below are T cell receptor beta chains from one sample, sequenced in a study of regulatory T cells in long-lasting Graves disease. TCRdb reprocessed the multiplex PCR reads via MiXCR and lists one record per CDR3 protein. This repertoire shows 400,000 to 500,000 distinct CDR3 sequences, around 23% found once; its top ten account for approximately 15%. This specimen was peripheral blood mononuclear cells (PBMCs), taken when the disease was refractory, from a patient treated with antithyroid drugs. These receptors were collected from a female donor with Graves disease. The CDR3 runs from the conserved cysteine through the conserved F or W. A D gene is named only where the DNA matches it firmly. Size is omitted from some rows. Given values are once, few, many or a class for expanded clones.

clone_size j_call d_call v_call cdr3_length cdr3_nt cdr3_aa
few TRBJ1-5 - TRBV3-1 13 TGTGCCAGCAGCCTAATGGGCAATCAGCCCCAGCATTTT CASSLMGNQPQHF
- TRBJ1-1 - TRBV7-9 12 TGTGCCAGCAGCTCACGGGACTCTCAAGCTTTCTTT CASSSRDSQAFF
once TRBJ2-7 - TRBV28 12 TGTGCCAGCAGTTGGACAAGCTACGAGCAGTACTTC CASSWTSYEQYF
many TRBJ1-4 TRBD1 TRBV28 14 TGTGCTGAAAGTCGGACAGGTTCTAATGAAAAACTGTTTTTT CAESRTGSNEKLFF
once TRBJ2-1 TRBD2 TRBV10-3 15 TGTGCCATCAGTGAGGGGACTAGCGCCGACAATGAGCAGTTCTTC CAISEGTSADNEQFF
many TRBJ2-7 - TRBV6-5 15 TGTGCCAGCATTTATAGCGGAGGCGGCTCCTACGAGCAGTACTTC CASIYSGGGSYEQYF
few TRBJ2-5 TRBD1 TRBV5-6 16 TGTGCCAGCAGCGGCCAGGGACAGGGGGCACAAGAGACCCAGTACTTC CASSGQGQGAQETQYF
- TRBJ1-2 - TRBV7-6 14 TGTGCCAGCAGCTCGACAAAGAGCGGCTATGGCTACACCTTC CASSSTKSGYGYTF
- TRBJ1-2 TRBD1 TRBV5-1 16 TGCGCCAGCAGTAAGCGGACAGGGGCCCAAAACTATGGCTACACCTTC CASSKRTGAQNYGYTF
- TRBJ2-7 - TRBV6-1 13 TGTGCCAGCAGCCGGGACAAAGACTACGAGCAGTACTTC CASSRDKDYEQYF
- TRBJ2-3 - TRBV7-2 14 TGTGCCAGCAGCTTGGAGGACTCCGCAGATACGCAGTATTTT CASSLEDSADTQYF
many TRBJ2-2 - TRBV13 14 TGTGCCAGCAGCTCCCGCAGGTCCACCGGGGAGCTGTTTTTT CASSSRRSTGELFF
- TRBJ2-1 TRBD1 TRBV28 16 TGTGCCAGCAGTTTAATGACAGGGAACCTCTACAATGAGCAGTTCTTC CASSLMTGNLYNEQFF
many TRBJ1-1 TRBD1 TRBV18 16 TGTGCCAGCTCACCAGGAACAGGGGGGGCGACAACTGAAGCTTTCTTT CASSPGTGGATTEAFF
many TRBJ2-4 TRBD1 TRBV28 16 TGTGCCAGCGCCCAGGGGACAGGGGGTTATAAAAACATTCAGTACTTC CASAQGTGGYKNIQYF
- TRBJ2-3 - TRBV12-3/TRBV12-4 15 TGTGCCAGCAGCTCCGACAGATTAGACACAGATACGCAGTATTTT CASSSDRLDTDTQYF
few TRBJ2-7 - TRBV5-1 12 TGCGCCAGCAGTGACACACGGGGCGAGCAGTACTTC CASSDTRGEQYF
few TRBJ1-2 - TRBV5-1 16 TGCGCCAGCAGCTCCAGGGGACTCTCAGCGAACTATGGCTACACCTTC CASSSRGLSANYGYTF